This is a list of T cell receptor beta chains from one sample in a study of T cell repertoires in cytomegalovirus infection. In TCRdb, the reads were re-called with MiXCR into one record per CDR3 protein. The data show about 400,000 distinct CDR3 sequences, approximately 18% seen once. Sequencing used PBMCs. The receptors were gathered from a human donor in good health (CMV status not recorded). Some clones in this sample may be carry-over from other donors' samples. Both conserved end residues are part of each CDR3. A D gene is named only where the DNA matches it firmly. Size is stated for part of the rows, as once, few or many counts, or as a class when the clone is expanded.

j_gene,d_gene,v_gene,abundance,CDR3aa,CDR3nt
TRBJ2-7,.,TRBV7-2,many,CASRTPGHNYEQYF,TGTGCCAGCCGGACCCCGGGACACAACTACGAGCAGTACTTC
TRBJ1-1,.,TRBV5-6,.,CASSLDGARVAFF,TGTGCCAGCAGCTTGGATGGGGCCAGGGTAGCTTTCTTT
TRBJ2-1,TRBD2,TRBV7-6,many,CASSLSSGRPRDEQFF,TGTGCCAGCAGCTTATCTAGCGGGAGGCCCAGGGATGAGCAGTTCTTC
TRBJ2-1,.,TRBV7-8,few,CASSLTGTREFF,TGTGCCAGCAGCTTAACCGGGACTCGTGAGTTCTTC
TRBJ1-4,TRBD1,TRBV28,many,CASSLTGDEKLFF,TGTGCCAGCAGTCTCACAGGGGATGAAAAACTGTTTTTT
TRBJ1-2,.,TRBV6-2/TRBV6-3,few,CASRIQGFDYGYTF,TGTGCCAGCAGAATTCAGGGTTTCGACTATGGCTACACCTTC
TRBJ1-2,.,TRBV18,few,CASSPNVDNYGYTF,TGTGCCAGCTCACCAAACGTGGATAACTATGGCTACACCTTC
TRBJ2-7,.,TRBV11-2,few,CASSPFGAFYEQYF,TGTGCCAGCAGCCCCTTTGGCGCCTTCTACGAGCAGTACTTC
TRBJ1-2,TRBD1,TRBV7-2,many,CASSRTGVDGYTF,TGTGCCAGCAGCCGGACAGGGGTTGATGGCTACACCTTC
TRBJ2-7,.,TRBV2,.,CASSLRTEYTF,TGTGCCAGCAGTCTACGGACAGAATACACATTC
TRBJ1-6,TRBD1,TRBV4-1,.,CASSREPTGGLAPLHF,TGCGCCAGCAGCCGAGAACCGACAGGGGGCTTGGCACCCCTCCACTTT
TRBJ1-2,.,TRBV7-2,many,CASSLLGYGYTF,TGTGCCAGCAGCTTGCTGGGCTATGGCTACACCTTC
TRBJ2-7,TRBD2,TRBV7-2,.,CASSSLAGVGWVNYEQYF,TGTGCCAGCAGCTCACTAGCGGGAGTTGGGTGGGTGAACTACGAGCAGTACTTC
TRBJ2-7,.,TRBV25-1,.,CASSSLQRAYEQYF,TGTGCCAGCAGCTCGCTACAGAGGGCCTACGAGCAGTACTTC
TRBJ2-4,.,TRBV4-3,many,CASSQGGRENIQYF,TGCGCCAGCAGCCAAGGGGGGCGGGAAAACATTCAGTACTTC
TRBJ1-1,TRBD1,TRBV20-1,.,CSAGQGRTEAFF,TGCAGTGCAGGACAGGGTAGGACTGAAGCTTTCTTT
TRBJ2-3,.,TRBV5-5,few,CASNPWGTDTQYF,TGTGCCAGCAACCCTTGGGGCACAGATACGCAGTATTTT
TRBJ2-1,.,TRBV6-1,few,CATLKGGINEQFF,TGTGCCACTTTAAAGGGGGGGATCAATGAGCAGTTCTTC
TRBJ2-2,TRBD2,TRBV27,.,CASSHYGGDGELFF,TGTGCCAGCAGTCATTACGGGGGGGACGGGGAGCTGTTTTTT
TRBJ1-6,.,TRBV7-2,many,CASSPATNSPLHF,TGTGCCAGCAGCCCAGCGACTAATTCACCCCTCCACTTT
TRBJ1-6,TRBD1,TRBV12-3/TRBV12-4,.,CASSPTGDPRSPLHF,TGTGCCAGCAGTCCGACAGGGGATCCTCGGTCACCCCTCCACTTT
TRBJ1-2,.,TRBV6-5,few,CASSSRDHTENYGYTF,TGTGCCAGCAGTAGCCGCGACCATACAGAGAACTATGGCTACACCTTC
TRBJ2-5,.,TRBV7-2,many,CASSLVSGEETQYF,TGTGCCAGCAGCTTAGTATCGGGGGAGGAGACCCAGTACTTC
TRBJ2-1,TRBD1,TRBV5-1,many,CASSEDRGPYNEQFF,TGCGCCAGCAGCGAGGACAGGGGCCCCTACAATGAGCAGTTCTTC